The present T cell receptor (beta chain) was sequenced within a study of cytomegalovirus exposure and HLA in healthy donors. Study-wide findings and caveats: Many donors shared some public TCRs, even though most TCR sequences were rare. There were a few CMV-associated chains whose specificity for CMV antigens was confirmed in vitro.

PCR used 60 Vbeta primers and 13 Jbeta primers. Sequencing used immunoSEQ multiplex PCR; TCRdb keeps in-frame clones, though not all of them. There are around 150,000 clones in the sample; 80% occur only once, and approximately 4.5% lies in the top ten. Germline values: CDR1 SGHNT, CDR2 YYREEE (reference sequence). The V end was cut by 0 bases, the J end by 7 bases, with 5 bases between. This CDR3 comprises 12 residues. This clone was detected only a few times. Its target is not known. V is TRBV5-4 and J is TRBJ2-1; no firm D call. The sequenced sample was PBMCs. This receptor was identified in a young man in good health and CMV-seronegative. CDR3 amino acids: CASSLVVNEQFF. The CDR3, as DNA: TGTGCCAGCAGCTTGGTCGTAAATGAGCAGTTCTTC.